Listed below are T cell receptor beta chains from one sample, sequenced in a study of blood T cell repertoires in COVID-19. Repertoires were generated with immunoSEQ multiplex PCR, while TCRdb's copy carries only in-frame clones and drops some. The sample lists 75,000 to 100,000 clones, approximately 87% occurring once. The sequenced sample consisted of peripheral blood. These TCRs come from a human donor with acute or convalescent COVID-19. The donor label of this sample is uncertain. CDR3s include the opening cysteine and the closing phenylalanine or tryptophan. Each record gives: J gene, V gene, clone size, CDR3 protein. Size values are once, few and many counts, or a class for expanded clones, and some rows have none.

j_gene: TRBJ2-1; v_gene: TRBV7-2; abundance: -; CDR3aa: CASSLQRRTSGGNEQFF
j_gene: TRBJ1-2; v_gene: TRBV7-9; abundance: -; CDR3aa: CASSLVQGHYGYTF
j_gene: TRBJ2-3; v_gene: TRBV25-1; abundance: -; CDR3aa: CASSSPRQGSADTQYF
j_gene: TRBJ1-2; v_gene: TRBV5-4; abundance: -; CDR3aa: CASSSSREDGYTF
j_gene: TRBJ1-2; v_gene: TRBV7-2; abundance: -; CDR3aa: CASSLDLQGADGYTF
j_gene: TRBJ2-5; v_gene: TRBV6-4; abundance: -; CDR3aa: CASSGTGQEAQYF
j_gene: TRBJ1-4; v_gene: TRBV6-5; abundance: -; CDR3aa: CASSYDSSTNEKLFF
j_gene: TRBJ1-2; v_gene: TRBV6-5; abundance: -; CDR3aa: CASSYGDRNYGYTF
j_gene: TRBJ2-7; v_gene: TRBV5-4; abundance: -; CDR3aa: CASSLDKLVYEQYF
j_gene: TRBJ1-6; v_gene: TRBV18; abundance: -; CDR3aa: CASSSGTQDSPLHF
j_gene: TRBJ1-2; v_gene: TRBV7-2; abundance: -; CDR3aa: CASSLAGGGGYGYTF
j_gene: TRBJ2-7; v_gene: TRBV11-1; abundance: -; CDR3aa: CASSLGTWGNYEQYF
j_gene: TRBJ2-7; v_gene: TRBV27; abundance: -; CDR3aa: CASSPEQGSSYEQYF
j_gene: TRBJ1-2; v_gene: TRBV7-6; abundance: -; CDR3aa: CASSGPTGTSYGYTF
j_gene: TRBJ2-1; v_gene: TRBV6-6; abundance: -; CDR3aa: CASSSWDSPYNEQFF
j_gene: TRBJ1-2; v_gene: TRBV6-5; abundance: few; CDR3aa: CASRQGPYGYTF
j_gene: TRBJ2-2; v_gene: TRBV28; abundance: -; CDR3aa: CASIEQGKAGELFF
j_gene: TRBJ2-1; v_gene: TRBV9; abundance: -; CDR3aa: CASSADRDPYNEQFF
j_gene: TRBJ2-3; v_gene: TRBV5-1; abundance: -; CDR3aa: CASSPHKTGAGVDTQYF
j_gene: TRBJ2-1; v_gene: TRBV28; abundance: -; CDR3aa: CASRPGGARNEQFF
j_gene: TRBJ1-1; v_gene: TRBV18; abundance: -; CDR3aa: CASSPSGGAFF
j_gene: TRBJ2-2; v_gene: TRBV18; abundance: -; CDR3aa: CASSPDEYRGGELFF
j_gene: TRBJ2-7; v_gene: TRBV19; abundance: -; CDR3aa: CASSIQAGGYNEQYF